The 17 T cell receptor beta chains below all came from one sample that was sequenced in a study of cytomegalovirus exposure and HLA in healthy donors. PCR involved 60 Vbeta and 13 Jbeta primers. Assay: immunoSEQ multiplex PCR; the TCRdb copy retains only in-frame clones and omits some. The table has 130,000 or so clones, 75% to 80% seen once; the top ten hold approximately 1%. The sequencing input was PBMCs. Receptors were obtained from a male donor in good health and CMV-seronegative.

The chain has TRBV7-9 and TRBJ1-2; TRBD1 aligns across 7 bases. The CDR3 is 17 residues long. V lost 0 bases and J lost 0; bases outside the gene matches: 7. CDR1 is SEHNR, CDR2 FQNEAQ, per germline (reference sequence). This chain's CDR3 is CASSLALLGTANYGYTF. The CDR3 nucleotides are TGTGCCAGCAGCTTAGCGTTACTCGGGACAGCTAACTATGGCTACACCTTC.

The chain is built from TRBV7-3 and TRBJ2-6; 12 bases match TRBD1. Losses at the gene ends were 2 bases for V and 0 bases for J; bases not matched to a gene: 2. The CDR3 loop spans 18 amino acids. Germline assignment: CDR1 SGHTA and CDR2 FQGTGA. DNA for the CDR3: TGTGCCAGCAGCTTATGGGGACAGGGGGCCTCTGGGGCCAACGTCCTGACTTTC. Its translation is CASSLWGQGASGANVLTF.

In its sample, this clone was seen a few times. The CDR3 is CAWSETGVGYGYTF. The CDR3 DNA reads as TGTGCCTGGAGTGAAACAGGGGTCGGATATGGCTACACCTTC. V usage is TRBV30 and J usage is TRBJ1-2; 7 positions agree with TRBD1. J was trimmed by 5 bases and V by 1 base; bases with no gene match: 7. CDR1 and CDR2 from the germline V gene are GTSNPN and SVGIG (reference sequence). The CDR3 contains 14 residues.

This clone was seen more than once but under ten times. This sequence joins TRBV6-5 and TRBJ2-2, with 8 nucleotides matching TRBD1. This CDR3 is 15 amino acids long. Trimming took 5 bases from V and 5 from J; bases not matched to a gene: 7. Germline CDR1 is MNHEY and CDR2 is SVGAGI. In DNA form, the CDR3 reads TGTGCCAGCAGTGGCCGGGACAGGAGTACCGGGGAGCTGTTTTTT. The encoded protein is CASSGRDRSTGELFF.

This chain uses TRBV9 with TRBJ2-3, with 9 bases that match TRBD1. This CDR3 spans 18 amino acids. The V gene's germline CDR1 is SGDLS and CDR2 YYNGEE. The junction had 12 bases not matched to a gene; V was cut back by 4 bases and J by 0 bases. CDR3 sequence (DNA): TGTGCCAGCAGCATCGTCCCCTCGACAGGGGGGAGCACAGATACGCAGTATTTT. Encoded protein: CASSIVPSTGGSTDTQYF.

This rearrangement joins TRBV7-2 to TRBJ1-2; no definite D call. The CDR3 totals 12 residues. Trimming removed 2 bases at V and 3 bases at J, with 4 bases between. The germline gives CDR1 SGHTA, CDR2 FQGNSA. This CDR3 reads CASSLNYYGYTF. CDR3 nucleotide sequence: TGTGCCAGCAGCTTAAACTACTATGGCTACACCTTC.

The chain is built from TRBV5-6 and TRBJ2-7, with 7 bases aligning to TRBD1. V was pared by 4 bases and J by 5 bases, with 3 bases of the junction left unmatched. Germline V lookup: CDR1 SGHDT, CDR2 YYEEEE. The CDR3 runs to 12 residues. The CDR3 DNA follows: TGTGCCAGCAGCCGGGACAGAGACGAGCAGTACTTC. This translates into CASSRDRDEQYF.

This clone was observed a single time. The chain carries TRBV11-3 and TRBJ2-3; 8 bases match TRBD2. V dropped 5 bases and J dropped 0; count of bases not matched to a gene: 7. Germline V gene lookup returns CDR1 SGHNT and CDR2 YENEEA. The CDR3 extends over 16 amino acids. CDR3 coding DNA: TGTGCCAGCAGCGTCCAACTAGCGGCTAGCACAGATACGCAGTATTTT. Translated, it gives CASSVQLAASTDTQYF.

V usage is TRBV19 and J usage is TRBJ2-7; 10 bases are a match to TRBD1. The germline V gene encodes CDR1 LNHDA and CDR2 SQIVND (reference sequence). J was trimmed by 5 bases and V by 5 bases; bases with no gene match: 6. The CDR3 is 14 amino acids. CDR3 DNA sequence: TGTGCCAGTAGTCCCACGGGACAGGGGCACGAGCAGTACTTC. It specifies CASSPTGQGHEQYF.

The CDR3 DNA is TGTGCCAGCAGCTTAGGGGCAGGGGGATACGAGACCCAGTACTTC. This gives the protein CASSLGAGGYETQYF. The V call is TRBV7-2, the J call TRBJ2-5; 7 bases agree with TRBD1. V was pared by 1 base and J by 5 bases, with 7 bases of the junction left unmatched. The CDR3 spans 15 residues. CDR1 and CDR2 (germline): SGHTA, FQGNSA.

The J gene is TRBJ1-4, the V gene TRBV5-1; the match to TRBD1 covers 7 bases. V lost 2 bases to trimming and J lost 8 bases; unmatched junction nucleotides: 12. The CDR3 is 16 residues long. Germline-derived CDR1 and CDR2 are SGHRS and YFSETQ. CDR3 nucleotide sequence: TGCGCCAGCAGCTTACTACCACCGGGACAGCCGGAAAAACTGTTTTTT. Translation gives CASSLLPPGQPEKLFF.

CDR3 in amino acids: CASSPREIGGYTF. The CDR3 region has the DNA TGTGCCAGCAGTCCCAGGGAAATAGGCGGCTACACCTTC. V and J are TRBV25-1 and TRBJ1-2; TRBD1 might be the D (5 bases). This CDR3 contains 13 residues. V gave up 5 bases and J gave up 8 bases, with 15 bases separating them. Germline CDR1 MGHDK, CDR2 SYGVNS.

This sequence joins TRBV6-1 and TRBJ2-5; 8 bases agree with TRBD1. Near its end, the DNA agrees better with TRBJ2-7, so the J call may be wrong. From germline, CDR1 is MNHNS and CDR2 SASEGT. The length of the CDR3 is 14 residues. The CDR3 sequence is CASSGQGSTREQYF. CDR3 sequence (DNA): TGTGCCAGCAGTGGACAGGGGTCGACCCGCGAGCAGTACTTC.

The chain is built from TRBV7-2 and TRBJ2-7, with TRBD1 matching 7 bases. V shed 5 bases, J shed 6 bases, and the junction held 7 bases outside the gene matches. Germline CDR1 and CDR2: SGHTA and FQGNSA. The CDR3 runs to 13 residues. The CDR3 reads CASSARQGVEQYF. CDR3 bases: TGTGCCAGCAGCGCCCGACAGGGTGTCGAGCAGTACTTC.

This clone has just one count. The rearrangement links TRBV12-5 to TRBJ1-5; the D is unclear. V gave up 1 base and J gave up 4 bases, with 5 bases separating them. The germline gives CDR1 LGHNT, CDR2 FRNRAP. This CDR3 comprises 13 residues. The DNA of the CDR3 is TGTGCTAGTGGTTTGGAGCGAAATCAGCCCCAGCATTTT. Translation gives CASGLERNQPQHF.

A word on this clone: Its ends do not fully match the called genes, so a read error is possible. The V call is TRBV7-9, the J call TRBJ1-4, with D perhaps TRBD1 (5 bases). This CDR3 spans 12 amino acids. Germline values: CDR1 SEHNR, CDR2 FQNEAQ (reference sequence). This CDR3 reads CSSSPGGEKLFF. Here the CDR3 DNA reads TGTTCCAGCAGCCCTGGGGGGGAAAAACTGTTTTTT.

This chain connects TRBV10-3 to TRBJ1-3, with TRBD1 matching over 7 bases. Germline V gene lookup returns CDR1 ENHRY and CDR2 SYGVKD. CDR3 length: 16 residues. The V gene end was trimmed by 4 bases and the J gene end by 1 base; junction bases not matched to a gene: 7. CDR3 amino acids: CAISVNRGFSGNTIYF. The CDR3 nucleotides are TGTGCCATCAGTGTTAACAGGGGCTTTTCTGGAAACACCATATATTTT.